One sample yielded the 31 T cell receptor beta chains listed below, sequenced in a study of T cell repertoires in aging, cancer and after chemotherapy. TCR beta rearrangements were amplified from peripheral blood genomic DNA. Rearranged V-D-J TRB sequences were amplified with a mixed TRB-A/B primer pool. One entry per CDR3 protein, called by TCRdb with MiXCR from the multiplex PCR reads. The sample holds roughly 2,000 distinct CDR3 sequences, more than 25% seen once. Source material: blood. The source is a human donor in good health.

This clonotype was picked up a small number of times. The chain couples TRBV27 to TRBJ1-5; 9 positions agree with TRBD1. The CDR3 sequence is 15 residues long. V was pared by 1 base and J by 7 bases, with 5 bases of the junction left unmatched. Germline lookup yields CDR1 MNHEY and CDR2 SMNVEV (reference sequence). CDR3 nucleotide sequence: TGTGCCAGCAGTTTATACGGGACAGGGAAACAGCCCCAGCATTTT. Residues: CASSLYGTGKQPQHF.

This clonotype was seen only a few times. CDR3: CAISDQTSGGAKNIQYF. In DNA, the CDR3 is TGTGCCATCAGTGATCAGACTTCAGGAGGAGCCAAAAACATTCAGTACTTC. J is TRBJ2-4 and V is TRBV10-3; possible D gene TRBD2, 5 bases. V dropped 3 bases and J dropped 0 bases, with 15 bases sitting between them. Per germline, CDR1 ENHRY and CDR2 SYGVKD. The length of the CDR3 is 17 residues.

This clonotype was detected only once. This rearrangement joins TRBV7-2 to TRBJ2-7; no firm D call. V was clipped by 1 base and J by 3 bases, with 7 bases between them. CDR1 is SGHTA, CDR2 FQGNSA, per germline. This CDR3 region has 13 residues. This chain's CDR3 is CASSLVPLYEQYF. As DNA, the CDR3 is TGTGCCAGCAGCTTAGTTCCCCTCTACGAGCAGTACTTC.

The chain links TRBV12-3 or TRBV12-4 to TRBJ2-1, with TRBD1 identical over 7 bases. V was pared by 7 bases and J by 7 bases, with 10 bases of the junction left unmatched. The length of the CDR3 is 14 residues. This chain's CDR3 is CASMKDRSSNEQFF. The CDR3 DNA reads as TGTGCCAGCATGAAGGACAGGTCGTCGAATGAGCAGTTCTTC.

This clonotype is judged medium-sized. The chain carries TRBV5-6 and TRBJ2-2; D might be TRBD1 (5 bases). CDR3 length: 16 residues. V was cut by 0 bases and J by 5 bases, with 14 bases left in between. Germline CDR1 and CDR2: SGHDT and YYEEEE. CDR3 loop: CASSLVGVGRTGELFF. Here the CDR3 DNA reads TGTGCCAGCAGCTTGGTAGGGGTGGGTCGAACCGGGGAGCTGTTTTTT. Using reference TRBV5-6 and TRBJ2-2 for the parts outside the CDR3, the full variable domain is DAGVTQSPTHLIKTRGQQVTLRCSPKSGHDTVSWYQQALGQGPQFIFQYYEEEERQRGNFPDRFSGHQFPNYSSELNVNALLLGDSALYLCASSLVGVGRTGELFFGEGSRLTVL.

This clonotype was detected a few times. The chain employs TRBV20-1 and TRBJ2-5, with 8 bases matching TRBD1. This CDR3 has 15 residues. Trimming cost V 5 bases and J 1 base; bases outside gene matches: 9. Germline V gives CDR1 DFQATT, CDR2 SNEGSKA (reference sequence). CDR3 residues: CSAPTGTGFQETQYF. In DNA form, the CDR3 reads TGCAGTGCTCCGACCGGGACAGGCTTCCAAGAGACCCAGTACTTC.

The genes are TRBV7-2 and TRBJ1-6, with D possibly TRBD1 on 6 matching bases. V gave up 5 bases and J gave up 8 bases, with 16 bases separating them. From germline, CDR1 is SGHTA and CDR2 FQGNSA. The length of the CDR3 is 15 residues. The CDR3 DNA reads as TGTGCCAGCAGCCCCCGAACAGGGAGAGATTCACCCCTCCACTTT. Protein: CASSPRTGRDSPLHF.

This clonotype turned up a few times. J is TRBJ2-7 and V is TRBV11-2; D assignment may be TRBD1 or TRBD2 (5 bases each). The germline V gene encodes CDR1 SGHAT and CDR2 FQNNGV. This CDR3 contains 15 residues. Trimming shortened V by 1 base and J by 6 bases, and 16 bases separated the two germline ends. This CDR3 is CASSLGGGTLGEQYF. DNA for the CDR3: TGTGCCAGCAGCTTAGGTGGGGGAACCCTGGGCGAGCAGTACTTC.

This clonotype is labeled large. The chain couples TRBV6-5 to TRBJ1-2, with D perhaps matching TRBD1 (5 bases). The CDR3 loop spans 15 amino acids. Germline CDR1 MNHEY, CDR2 SVGAGI. The V end lost 2 bases, the J end lost 4 bases, and 14 bases lay between the germline ends. The CDR3 reads CASSYMGDLGYGYTF. Written as DNA, the CDR3 is TGTGCCAGCAGTTACATGGGGGATTTGGGCTATGGCTACACCTTC.

The chain carries TRBV10-3 and TRBJ2-3; D is uncertain. The CDR3 consists of 14 residues. V was cut by 9 bases and J by 1 base, with 14 bases left in between. CDR1 is ENHRY and CDR2 is SYGVKD in the germline V gene. The chain's CDR3 is CAIMDAPGTDTQYF. CDR3 sequence (DNA): TGTGCCATAATGGACGCCCCGGGCACAGATACGCAGTATTTT.

A few counts support this clonotype. The CDR3: CASSSRSQGGTEAFF. Written as DNA, the CDR3 is TGTGCCAGCAGCTCGCGGTCGCAGGGGGGTACTGAAGCTTTCTTT. The chain uses TRBV5-4 and TRBJ1-1; TRBD1 aligns across 7 bases. V was clipped by 3 bases and J by 5 bases; unmatched bases: 10. CDR3 length: 15 amino acids. Germline V lookup: CDR1 SGHNT, CDR2 YYREEE (reference sequence).

As concerns this clonotype: This may be a read error, as it is one base from a much larger clone. The chain combines TRBV18 with TRBJ2-7, with unresolved D. Between the trimmed V and J ends, which lost 4 bases and 5 bases, there was a span of 18 bases. This CDR3 has 15 amino acids. Per germline, CDR1 KGHSH and CDR2 LQKENI. The CDR3 nucleotides read TGTGCCAGCTCACTGAGTCAAACCTCCACCCACGAGCAGTACTTC. Translated, it gives CASSLSQTSTHEQYF.

Details on this clonotype: A much larger clone sits a single nucleotide away, making a read error possible. The V call is TRBV11-1, the J call TRBJ2-7, with TRBD1 identical over 7 bases. CDR3 length equals 14 residues. Germline V gene sequence: CDR1 SGHAT, CDR2 FQDESV (reference sequence). Trimming removed 5 bases from V and 9 bases from J; junction bases left unmatched: 13. The DNA for the CDR3 is TGTGCCAGCAGCCTGACAGGGTACGGGAATCGGCAGTACTTC. Translating gives CASSLTGYGNRQYF.

This clonotype is labeled medium-sized. V and J are TRBV5-4 and TRBJ1-3; no clear D gene. The V end was cut by 2 bases, the J end by 0 bases, with 6 bases between. The germline V gene has CDR1 SGHNT and CDR2 YYREEE (reference sequence). The CDR3 runs 14 residues. CDR3 amino acids: CASSFAGSGNTIYF. CDR3 in DNA: TGTGCCAGCAGCTTCGCGGGCTCTGGAAACACCATATATTTT.

The chain combines TRBV7-9 with TRBJ2-2; no clear D gene. V lost 4 bases and J lost 3, with 15 bases in between. CDR3 length: 16 amino acids. Germline V CDR1 and CDR2: SEHNR, FQNEAQ (reference sequence). DNA of the CDR3: TGTGCCAGCAGCTCCCGAGGTGGGGTTTACACCGGGGAGCTGTTTTTT. It yields the protein CASSSRGGVYTGELFF.

J is TRBJ2-7 and V is TRBV12-3 or TRBV12-4, with TRBD2 as a possible D gene (6 bases). V was trimmed by 0 bases and J by 5 bases, leaving 11 bases between them. This CDR3 is 14 amino acids long. The CDR3 loop reads CASSLAGGSDEQYF. CDR3 in DNA: TGTGCCAGCAGTTTAGCGGGAGGATCGGACGAGCAGTACTTC.

This clonotype ranks as large (0.1 to 1%). The chain uses TRBV29-1 and TRBJ1-2; 10 bases fit TRBD1. The germline V gene has CDR1 SQVTM and CDR2 ANQGSEA. This CDR3 is 15 amino acids long. With V trimmed by 7 bases and J by 0 bases, 8 bases remained unmatched. The CDR3 DNA sequence: TGCAGCGGAGGGACAGGGGTTGGGGCTAACTATGGCTACACCTTC. This codes for CSGGTGVGANYGYTF.

Comment on this clonotype: A read error is possible here, since a much larger clone lies one base away. The V call is TRBV30, the J call TRBJ2-5, with 10 bases aligning to TRBD1. The V gene end was trimmed by 0 bases and the J gene end by 10 bases; junction bases not matched to a gene: 5. This CDR3 is 13 amino acids long. Looked up from germline, CDR1 is GTSNPN and CDR2 is SVGIG (reference sequence). The DNA for the CDR3 is TGTGCCTGGAGTGTAAGGACAGGGGGGAACCAGTACTTC. Encoded protein: CAWSVRTGGNQYF.

This chain links TRBV11-1 with TRBJ1-2; TRBD1 matches 10 bases. The germline gives CDR1 SGHAT, CDR2 FQDESV (reference sequence). V lost 1 base, J lost 0 bases, and 8 bases stayed unmatched. The CDR3 extends over 18 amino acids. The CDR3 loop reads CASSLGPGQGGTNYGYTF. CDR3 in DNA: TGTGCCAGCAGCTTAGGCCCCGGACAGGGGGGAACTAACTATGGCTACACCTTC.

Comment on this clonotype: This could be a read error, since a much larger clone is one nucleotide away. The chain combines TRBV6-1 with TRBJ2-5, with D perhaps being TRBD1 or TRBD2 (6 bases each). Germline lookup yields CDR1 MNHNS and CDR2 SASEGT. With 2 bases removed from V and 6 bases from J, the gap between germline ends came to 22 bases. The CDR3 sequence is 17 residues long. The CDR3 DNA reads as TGTGCCAGCAGTGAATGGGGGGCTGAACAGGGTTTTCAGACCCAGTACTTC. Encoded protein: CASSEWGAEQGFQTQYF.

Turning to this clonotype: The junction departs from the called germline gene at one end, perhaps through a read error. The CDR3 protein is CAISWYRQNLNPEAFF. The CDR3 DNA reads TGTGCCATCAGTTGGTACAGACAAAACCTGAACCCTGAAGCTTTCTTT. The chain employs TRBV27 and TRBJ1-1, with D uncertain. The CDR3 sequence is 16 residues long. From germline, CDR1 is MNHEY and CDR2 SMNVEV (reference sequence).

Concerning this clonotype itself: A much larger clone lies a single base off, so this may be a read error. V usage is TRBV15 and J usage is TRBJ2-7; 7 bases are shared with TRBD1. The CDR3 length is 17 residues. The germline CDR1 and CDR2 sequences are LNHNV and YYDKDF (reference sequence). CDR3 region: CVTSREGLTGPPYEQYF. CDR3 bases: TGTGTCACCAGCAGAGAGGGGCTGACAGGGCCTCCCTACGAGCAGTACTTC.

The V call is TRBV5-8, the J call TRBJ2-5; 7 bases match TRBD1. The CDR3 covers 14 residues. V shed 3 bases and J 3 bases; nucleotides not matched to a gene: 5. The germline CDR1 and CDR2 sequences are SGHTS and YDEGEE. CDR3 DNA: TGTGCCAGCAGCTCGGGACAGCCAGAAGAGACCCAGTACTTC. This gives the protein CASSSGQPEETQYF.

The CDR3 loop reads CASSLVGRGGPDTQYF. The CDR3 nucleotides are TGTGCCAGCAGCTTAGTAGGGCGGGGGGGGCCGGATACGCAGTATTTT. The V gene is TRBV7-9, the J gene TRBJ2-3; 9 bases line up with TRBD2. This CDR3 comprises 16 residues. V was clipped by 1 base and J by 6 bases; unmatched bases: 8. Germline assignment: CDR1 SEHNR and CDR2 FQNEAQ (reference sequence).

This clonotype is large. The chain has TRBV6-5 and TRBJ2-3; TRBD1 is a possible D gene (6 bases). Trimming stripped 5 bases from V and 0 bases from J, with 12 bases between. Germline V CDR1 and CDR2: MNHEY, SVGAGI. This CDR3 contains 15 residues. CDR3 sequence: CASSTGFASTDTQYF. The CDR3 coding sequence is TGTGCCAGCAGTACAGGGTTTGCTAGCACAGATACGCAGTATTTT.

There are a few counts of this clonotype. CDR3 nucleotide sequence: TGTGCCAGCAGTGTTGGACAGGGGGACTATGGCTACACCTTC. Its protein product is CASSVGQGDYGYTF. This chain connects TRBV6-1 to TRBJ1-2; 10 nucleotides line up with TRBD1. This CDR3 comprises 14 residues. V dropped 4 bases and J dropped 3; count of bases not matched to a gene: 2. Germline V gives CDR1 MNHNS, CDR2 SASEGT.

This clonotype was seen only a few times. The chain couples TRBV6-4 to TRBJ2-3, with 12 positions matching TRBD2. V lost 6 bases to trimming and J lost 0 bases; unmatched junction nucleotides: 16. There are 20 residues in the CDR3. The germline gives CDR1 MRHNA, CDR2 SNTAGT. As DNA, the CDR3 is TGTGCCAGCAGGGTCCGACTAGCGGGGGCCCGGACTTCTAGCACAGATACGCAGTATTTT. It codes for CASRVRLAGARTSSTDTQYF.

In its sample, this clonotype ranks as medium-sized. The V call is TRBV5-4, the J call TRBJ2-3; 14 nucleotides match TRBD2. The CDR3 is 15 amino acids. CDR1 SGHNT and CDR2 YYREEE come from the germline V gene (reference sequence). V lost 3 bases, J lost 5 bases, and 2 bases stayed unmatched. DNA for the CDR3: TGTGCCAGCAGCTCTGGGACTAGCGGGGGAGATACGCAGTATTTT. This gives the protein CASSSGTSGGDTQYF.

In its sample, this clonotype is medium-sized. The chain is built from TRBV5-4 and TRBJ2-5; TRBD2 agrees at 13 bases. Germline-derived CDR1 and CDR2 are SGHNT and YYREEE (reference sequence). Unmatched junction bases numbered 7, after V lost 3 bases and J lost 5 bases. This CDR3 has 16 amino acids. The CDR3 is CASSSGTSGVKETQYF. The CDR3 nucleotides read TGTGCCAGCAGCTCGGGGACTAGCGGGGTTAAGGAGACCCAGTACTTC.

This clonotype is deemed medium-sized. The CDR3 sequence is CASSEILGLREFF. The DNA for the CDR3 is TGTGCCAGCAGTGAAATTCTCGGACTAAGGGAGTTCTTC. The J gene is TRBJ2-1, the V gene TRBV6-4; TRBD2 is a possible D gene (6 bases). Per the germline V gene, CDR1 is MRHNA and CDR2 is SNTAGT. The CDR3 runs to 13 residues. V was cut by 3 bases and J by 14 bases, with 17 bases left in between.

In its sample, this clonotype was seen a few times. The rearrangement links TRBV18 to TRBJ2-7; weak D call: TRBD2 (6 bases). The germline V and J ends were trimmed by 0 bases and 1 base, with 10 bases remaining between them. The length of the CDR3 is 15 residues. The germline CDR1 and CDR2 sequences are KGHSH and LQKENI. The CDR3 is CASSPPEGWSYEQYF. CDR3 coding DNA: TGTGCCAGCTCACCACCGGAGGGGTGGTCCTACGAGCAGTACTTC.